The sequence of this T cell receptor beta chain was determined in a study of Ad26.COV2.S vaccination and SARS-CoV-2 variants. About the study: Enrollment placed the donor in the COV1001 Ad26.COV2.S trial arm. By the intramuscular route, Ad26.COV2.S was given once, or twice 56 days apart. Study-level points and caveats: Vaccine recipients surpassed placebo recipients in spike-specific TCR breadth.

About this clone itself: What it binds is unknown.

Here immunoSEQ multiplex PCR was the method, and the copy in TCRdb shows in-frame clones only, minus some. The sample records around 300,000 clones, approximately 86% being singletons. As for treatment: 15 to 20 received Ad26.COV2.S at low or high dose, single or two shots; about five received placebo; per-sample allocation not given. Specimen acquisition occurred on day 63 following the initial vaccine or placebo injection. A Boston adult aged 18-55 years was the donor. The sample was peripheral blood, taken in a trial of Ad26.COV2.S vaccine versus placebo. This TCR came from a person aged 18-60 years who received the Ad26.COV2.S COVID-19 vaccine or a placebo.

CDR3 nucleotide sequence: TGCAGCGTCGGGGACAGTGGGGAGCAGTTCTTC. This translates into CSVGDSGEQFF. The chain joins TRBV29-1 to TRBJ2-1, with 7 bases fitting TRBD1. In germline, CDR1 is SQVTM, CDR2 ANQGSEA. J was trimmed by 10 bases and V by 6 bases; bases with no gene match: 6. The CDR3 sequence is 11 residues long.